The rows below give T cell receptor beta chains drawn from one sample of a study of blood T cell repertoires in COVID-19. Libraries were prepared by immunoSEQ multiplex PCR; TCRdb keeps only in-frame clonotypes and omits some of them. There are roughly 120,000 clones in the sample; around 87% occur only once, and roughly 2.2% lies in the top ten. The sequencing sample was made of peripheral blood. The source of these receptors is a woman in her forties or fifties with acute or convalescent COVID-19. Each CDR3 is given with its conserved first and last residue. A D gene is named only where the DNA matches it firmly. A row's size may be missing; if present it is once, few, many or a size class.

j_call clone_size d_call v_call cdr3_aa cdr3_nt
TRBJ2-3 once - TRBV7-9 CASSLGFSFADTQYF TGTGCCAGCAGCTTAGGATTCAGTTTTGCAGATACGCAGTATTTT
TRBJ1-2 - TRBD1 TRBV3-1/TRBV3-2 CASSPTFGQGSYGYTF TGTGCCAGCAGCCCAACTTTCGGACAGGGTTCCTATGGCTACACCTTC
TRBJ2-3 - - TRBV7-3 CASSLANDRQDTQYF TGTGCCAGCAGCTTAGCCAACGACCGACAGGATACGCAGTATTTT
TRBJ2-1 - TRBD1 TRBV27 CASSQTGGGYNEQFF TGTGCCAGCAGTCAAACAGGGGGCGGCTACAATGAGCAGTTCTTC
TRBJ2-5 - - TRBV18 CASSPPRQQETQYF TGTGCCAGCTCACCACCCAGGCAACAAGAGACCCAGTACTTC
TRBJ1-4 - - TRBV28 CASSWGHTEKLFF TGTGCCAGCAGTTGGGGACATACTGAAAAACTGTTTTTT
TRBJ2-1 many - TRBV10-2 CASRTDNEQFF TGCGCCAGCCGGACAGATAATGAGCAGTTCTTC
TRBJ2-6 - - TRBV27 CASSGRRASGANVLTF TGTGCCAGCAGTGGGCGCAGGGCCTCTGGGGCCAACGTCCTGACTTTC
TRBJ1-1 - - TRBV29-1 CSVLGGSMNTEAFF TGCAGCGTATTGGGGGGGAGTATGAACACTGAAGCTTTCTTT
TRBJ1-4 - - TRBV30 CAWSAGGNEKLFF TGTGCCTGGAGCGCGGGGGGTAATGAAAAACTGTTTTTT
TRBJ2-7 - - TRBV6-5 CASSYQDWEYF TGTGCCAGCAGTTATCAGGATTGGGAGTACTTC
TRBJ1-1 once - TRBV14 CASSQVVGGGVNTEAFF TGTGCCAGCAGCCAAGTGGTCGGGGGGGGAGTGAACACTGAAGCTTTCTTT
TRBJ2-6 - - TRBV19 CASSIEVGVSGANVLTF TGTGCCAGTAGTATTGAGGTAGGGGTTTCTGGGGCCAACGTCCTGACTTTC
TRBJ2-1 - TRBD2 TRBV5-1 CASSSQAGGDNEQFF TGCGCCAGCAGCTCCCAAGCGGGGGGGGACAATGAGCAGTTCTTC
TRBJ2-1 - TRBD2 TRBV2 CASKRKLADNEQFF TGTGCCAGCAAGCGGAAGCTAGCGGACAATGAGCAGTTCTTC
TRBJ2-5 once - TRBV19 CASSTGDGETQYF TGTGCCAGTAGTACAGGGGACGGGGAGACCCAGTACTTC
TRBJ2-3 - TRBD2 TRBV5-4 CASSLVRGASTDTQYF TGTGCCAGCAGCTTGGTGCGGGGGGCTAGCACAGATACGCAGTATTTT
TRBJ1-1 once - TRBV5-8 CASSLLRGLTRDTEAFF TGTGCCAGCAGCTTGCTCAGGGGCCTCACCCGGGACACTGAAGCTTTCTTT
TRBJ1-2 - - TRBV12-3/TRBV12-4 CASSRQFYGYTF TGTGCCAGCAGCCGACAGTTCTATGGCTACACCTTC
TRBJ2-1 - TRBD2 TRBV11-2 CASSLLAGGSADEQFF TGTGCCAGCAGCTTGCTAGCGGGAGGCAGTGCAGATGAGCAGTTCTTC